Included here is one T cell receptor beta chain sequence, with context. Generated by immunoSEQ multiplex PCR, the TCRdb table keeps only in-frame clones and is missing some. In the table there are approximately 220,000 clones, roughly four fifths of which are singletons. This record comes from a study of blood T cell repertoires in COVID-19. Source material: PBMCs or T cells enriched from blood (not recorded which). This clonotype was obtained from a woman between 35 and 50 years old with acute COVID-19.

In DNA, the CDR3 is TGTGCCAGCAAAGACACAGGTTTCACAGATACGCAGTATTTT. Translation gives CASKDTGFTDTQYF. The chain recombines TRBV28 with TRBJ2-3; the D gene is possibly TRBD1 (5 bases). Trimming removed 7 bases at V and 2 bases at J, with 13 bases between. Germline lookup yields CDR1 MDHEN and CDR2 SYDVKM. The CDR3 extends over 14 amino acids.